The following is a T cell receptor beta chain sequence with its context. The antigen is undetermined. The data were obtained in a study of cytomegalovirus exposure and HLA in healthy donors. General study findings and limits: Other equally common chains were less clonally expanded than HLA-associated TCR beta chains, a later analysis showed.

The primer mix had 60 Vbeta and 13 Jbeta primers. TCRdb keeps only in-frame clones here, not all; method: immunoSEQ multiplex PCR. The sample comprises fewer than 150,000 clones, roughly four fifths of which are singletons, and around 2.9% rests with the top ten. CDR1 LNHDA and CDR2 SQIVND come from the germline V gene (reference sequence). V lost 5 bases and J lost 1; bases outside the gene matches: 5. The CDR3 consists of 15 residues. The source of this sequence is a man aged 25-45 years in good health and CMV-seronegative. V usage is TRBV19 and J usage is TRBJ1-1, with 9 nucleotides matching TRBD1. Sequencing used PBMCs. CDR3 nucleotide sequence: TGTGCCAGTAGTCTCGGACAGGGGAGGAACACTGAAGCTTTCTTT. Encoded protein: CASSLGQGRNTEAFF.